Following are 19 T cell receptor beta chains from one sample sequenced in a study of spatial heterogeneity in lung cancer. TCRdb re-analysed the 5' RACE reads in MiXCR, keeping a single row per CDR3 protein. The sample yields more than 85,000 distinct CDR3 sequences, roughly 9.5% seen once. Time point meaning: sample taken at primary tumor resection. Tumor, nontumor lung or frozen PBMC supplied whole RNA that was sequenced unsorted. Source: PBMCs, taken at surgery. Every receptor here comes from a male donor with early-stage non-small cell lung cancer.

The chain joins TRBV5-1 to TRBJ1-1; possibly TRBD1 for D (6 bases). Trimming shortened V by 4 bases and J by 0 bases, and 13 bases separated the two germline ends. Germline assignment: CDR1 SGHRS and CDR2 YFSETQ. The CDR3 length is 15 residues. CDR3 amino acids: CASSPDSRMNTEAFF. The CDR3 nucleotides are TGCGCCAGCAGCCCGGACAGTCGGATGAACACTGAAGCTTTCTTT.

This clonotype was seen a handful of times. CDR3 coding DNA: TGTGCCAGCAGGGGACAGGGACAAAACACCGGGGAGCTGTTTTTT. This codes for CASRGQGQNTGELFF. The chain combines TRBV6-6 with TRBJ2-2; 9 bases map to TRBD1. The J segment lost 2 bases and the V segment lost 6 bases, leaving 4 bases of the junction unmatched. Per germline, CDR1 MNHNY and CDR2 SVGAGI (reference sequence). This CDR3 has 15 amino acids.

In this sample, this clonotype turned up many times. This rearrangement joins TRBV14 to TRBJ2-2; perhaps D is TRBD1 or TRBD2 (5 bases each). Germline CDR1 SGHDN, CDR2 FVKESK. The CDR3 has 15 amino acids. V dropped 1 base and J dropped 4 bases, with 10 bases sitting between them. CDR3 DNA sequence: TGTGCCAGCAGCCAAGTGGGGGTCGGCACCGGGGAGCTGTTTTTT. Amino acids: CASSQVGVGTGELFF. Complete variable domain (other parts from reference TRBV14 and TRBJ2-2): EAGVTQFPSHSVIEKGQTVTLRCDPISGHDNLYWYRRVMGKEIKFLLHFVKESKQDESGMPNNRFLAERTGGTYSTLKVQPAELEDSGVYFCASSQVGVGTGELFFGEGSRLTVL.

The sample holds many counts of this clonotype. DNA for the CDR3: TGCGCCAGCAGCTGGACTGCGGGGTGGACCCAGTACTTC. As protein: CASSWTAGWTQYF. The gene calls are TRBV5-1 and TRBJ2-5; perhaps TRBD2 as D (6 bases). V dropped 3 bases and J dropped 7 bases, with 13 bases sitting between them. Looked up from germline, CDR1 is SGHRS and CDR2 is YFSETQ. This CDR3 is 13 amino acids long. The whole variable domain, filled in from reference TRBV5-1 and TRBJ2-5, reads KAGVTQTPRYLIKTRGQQVTLSCSPISGHRSVSWYQQTPGQGLQFLFEYFSETQRNKGNFPGRFSGRQFSNSRSEMNVSTLELGDSALYLCASSWTAGWTQYFGPGTRLLVL.

The chain has TRBV5-4 and TRBJ2-7, with 9 bases identical to TRBD1. Germline V CDR1 and CDR2: SGHNT, YYREEE (reference sequence). The V segment lost 4 bases and the J segment 6 bases; nucleotides outside the gene matches: 11. The CDR3 is made up of 15 amino acids. This chain's CDR3 is CASSGRDRDLGEQYF. The CDR3 DNA reads TGTGCCAGCAGCGGCCGGGACAGGGATCTTGGCGAGCAGTACTTC.

The genes are TRBV5-1 and TRBJ1-5; D not resolved. Germline V gene lookup returns CDR1 SGHRS and CDR2 YFSETQ. V lost 4 bases and J lost 2, with 10 bases in between. This CDR3 comprises 14 residues. CDR3 bases: TGCGCCAGCAGCCTGGACTCAGGCAATCAGCCCCAGCATTTT. Its protein is CASSLDSGNQPQHF. Using reference TRBV5-1 and TRBJ1-5 for the parts outside the CDR3, the full variable domain is KAGVTQTPRYLIKTRGQQVTLSCSPISGHRSVSWYQQTPGQGLQFLFEYFSETQRNKGNFPGRFSGRQFSNSRSEMNVSTLELGDSALYLCASSLDSGNQPQHFGDGTRLSIL.

The chain combines TRBV6-2 or TRBV6-3 with TRBJ2-3; possible D gene TRBD1, 5 bases. Germline V gene data show CDR1 as MNHEY and CDR2 as SVGEGT. Trimming cost V 0 bases and J 4 bases, with 5 bases left between them. The length of the CDR3 is 13 residues. The CDR3 spells CASSYSGADTQYF. The CDR3, as DNA: TGTGCCAGCAGTTACTCAGGGGCAGATACGCAGTATTTT.

This clonotype was seen a few times. This sequence joins TRBV19 and TRBJ2-3; D unresolved. CDR3 length: 15 amino acids. Deletions cut 2 bases from V and 6 bases from J, with 15 bases between. Per germline, CDR1 LNHDA and CDR2 SQIVND (reference sequence). CDR3 region: CASSILGASPDTQYF. The CDR3 DNA sequence: TGTGCCAGTAGTATACTCGGAGCCTCACCCGATACGCAGTATTTT.

This clonotype has at least ten counts. The chain carries TRBV7-2 and TRBJ2-2; maybe TRBD2 (5 bases). Trimming took off 0 bases at V and 1 base at J, with 24 bases between the two ends. Germline V gene sequence: CDR1 SGHTA, CDR2 FQGNSA. This CDR3 region has 21 residues. CDR3 nucleotide sequence: TGTGCCAGCAGCTTAGCGTGGAGAGGGCAGGCCTCCCTCTTGAACACCGGGGAGCTGTTTTTT. It translates to CASSLAWRGQASLLNTGELFF.

CDR3 in amino acids: CACSLGGGGNEQFF. The DNA of the CDR3 is TGTGCCTGTTCCCTAGGGGGAGGGGGTAATGAGCAGTTCTTC. The genes are TRBV30 and TRBJ2-1; D perhaps matches TRBD2 (7 bases). Germline V gene data show CDR1 as GTSNPN and CDR2 as SVGIG (reference sequence). With 6 bases removed from V and 7 bases from J, the gap between germline ends came to 19 bases. This CDR3 contains 14 residues.

This clonotype was counted a single time. J is TRBJ1-4 and V is TRBV21-1. TRBV21-1 counts as a pseudogene. The CDR3 consists of 14 residues. CDR3: CASTIRQIGKKLFF. The DNA of the CDR3 is TGTGCCAGCACAATCAGACAAATAGGAAAAAAACTGTTTTTT.

This clonotype occurred many times. V usage is TRBV9 and J usage is TRBJ2-2; 8 nucleotides line up with TRBD1. Losses at the gene ends were 3 bases for V and 8 bases for J; bases not matched to a gene: 9. Germline V gives CDR1 SGDLS, CDR2 YYNGEE. This CDR3 has 15 residues. In nucleotides, the CDR3 is TGTGCCAGCAGCGCCCGACAGGGGATGGTGGGGGAGCTGTTTTTT. It is translated as CASSARQGMVGELFF.

This clonotype was found many times. CDR3 nucleotides: TGCAGTGCTAGAAGTGGCCATGGCGCCAACGTCCTGACTTTC. Its protein is CSARSGHGANVLTF. The rearrangement uses TRBV20-1 and TRBJ2-6; D gene unclear. Per germline, CDR1 DFQATT and CDR2 SNEGSKA (reference sequence). Trimming shortened V by 2 bases and J by 7 bases, and 12 bases separated the two germline ends. This CDR3 has 14 residues.

This clonotype was counted at least ten times. In DNA form, the CDR3 reads TGTGCCAGCAGTACAGGGTCTGGGGCCAACGTCCTGACTTTC. Its translation is CASSTGSGANVLTF. The gene calls are TRBV6-6 and TRBJ2-6; weak D call: TRBD1 (6 bases). With 5 bases removed from V and 1 base from J, the gap between germline ends came to 6 bases. CDR1 is MNHNY and CDR2 is SVGAGI in the germline V gene (reference sequence). The CDR3 has 14 amino acids.

The chain links TRBV5-1 to TRBJ2-5, with D perhaps matching TRBD1 (6 bases). The CDR3 is made up of 14 amino acids. The germline V and J ends were trimmed by 5 bases and 5 bases, with 16 bases remaining between them. Germline assignment: CDR1 SGHRS and CDR2 YFSETQ. The CDR3 here is CASRSTGPGETQYF. As DNA, the CDR3 is TGCGCCAGCAGGTCAACAGGGCCGGGGGAGACCCAGTACTTC.

Only a few counts were recorded for this clonotype. V is TRBV7-2 and J is TRBJ1-5; TRBD1 is a possible D gene (5 bases). V was trimmed by 5 bases and J by 6 bases, leaving 11 bases between them. The CDR3 covers 13 residues. The germline gives CDR1 SGHTA, CDR2 FQGNSA. The CDR3 coding sequence is TGTGCCAGCAGCGTACGGACAAGTCAGCCCCAGCATTTT. As protein: CASSVRTSQPQHF.

This clonotype was recorded at least ten times. The V gene is TRBV20-1, the J gene TRBJ2-7; tentatively, D is TRBD1 (7 bases). Trimming left V 5 bases short and J 0 bases short, with 17 bases between. The germline gives CDR1 DFQATT, CDR2 SNEGSKA (reference sequence). The CDR3 loop spans 15 amino acids. CDR3 DNA: TGCAGTGCTCTAGAGGGGGCTAGCGCCTCCTACGAGCAGTACTTC. Its translation is CSALEGASASYEQYF.

The chain uses TRBV6-2 or TRBV6-3 and TRBJ2-2, with D tentatively TRBD1 (6 bases). The germline CDR1 and CDR2 sequences are MNHEY and SVGEGT. The V end was cut by 5 bases, the J end by 0 bases, with 13 bases between. This CDR3 comprises 16 residues. The CDR3: CASSHRVPANTGELFF. CDR3 coding DNA: TGTGCCAGCAGTCACAGGGTACCCGCGAACACCGGGGAGCTGTTTTTT.

This chain links TRBV24-1 with TRBJ2-2; D gene unclear. The germline V gene encodes CDR1 KGHDR and CDR2 SFDVKD. The CDR3 is 15 residues long. Trimming stripped 5 bases from V and 3 bases from J, with 12 bases between. This CDR3 is CATSGQNKHTGELFF. The CDR3 coding sequence is TGTGCCACCAGTGGGCAGAATAAACACACCGGGGAGCTGTTTTTT.